Presented here are 14 T cell receptor beta chains from one specimen sequenced in a study of cytomegalovirus exposure and HLA in healthy donors. PCR employed 60 Vbeta and 13 Jbeta primers. Method: immunoSEQ multiplex PCR; TCRdb's copy keeps in-frame clones and lacks some. Among some 150,000 clones listed, more than 75% were seen once. The sample was PBMCs. Receptors originate from a male donor in good health and CMV-seronegative.

This chain links TRBV6-1 with TRBJ2-7, with a possible D match to TRBD1 (5 bases). Germline CDR1 is MNHNS and CDR2 is SASEGT. The V and J ends lost 5 bases and 4 bases respectively, with 12 bases between them. The CDR3 consists of 13 residues. DNA for the CDR3: TGTGCCAGCAGTTTCAGGGATGGGTACGAGCAGTACTTC. It yields the protein CASSFRDGYEQYF.

The J gene is TRBJ2-1, the V gene TRBV11-2; D gene unclear. V shed 5 bases and J shed 6 bases, with 8 bases lying between them. Per the germline V gene, CDR1 is SGHAT and CDR2 is FQNNGV. This CDR3 spans 12 amino acids. This chain's CDR3 is CASSRGPNEQFF. The CDR3 DNA reads as TGTGCCAGCAGCCGTGGGCCCAATGAGCAGTTCTTC.

This chain joins TRBV16 and TRBJ2-6; 7 bases align to TRBD1. The J segment lost 2 bases and the V segment lost 2 bases, leaving 0 bases of the junction unmatched. In germline, CDR1 is KGHSY, CDR2 FQNENV. The CDR3 is 15 residues long. DNA for the CDR3: TGTGCCAGCAGCCAACAGGGGGCTGGGGCCAACGTCCTGACTTTC. Translating gives CASSQQGAGANVLTF. Drawing the rest from reference TRBV16 and TRBJ2-6, the complete variable domain is GEEVAQTPKHLVRGEGQKAKLYCAPIKGHSYVFWYQQVLKNEFKFLISFQNENVFDETGMPKERFSAKCLPNSPCSLEIQATKLEDSAVYFCASSQQGAGANVLTFGAGSRLTVL.

CDR3: CASTPVQGGNEQFF. The CDR3 DNA sequence: TGTGCCAGCACCCCAGTCCAGGGAGGGAATGAGCAGTTCTTC. This chain links TRBV11-2 with TRBJ2-1, with 7 bases lining up with TRBD2. This CDR3 region has 14 residues. V lost 7 bases to trimming and J lost 7 bases; unmatched junction nucleotides: 10. The germline gives CDR1 SGHAT, CDR2 FQNNGV.

The chain is built from TRBV27 and TRBJ2-5, with 10 bases aligning to TRBD1. CDR3 size: 17 residues. With 3 bases clipped from V and 4 bases from J, the junction kept 11 bases outside the gene matches. Looked up from germline, CDR1 is MNHEY and CDR2 is SMNVEV (reference sequence). DNA of the CDR3: TGTGCCAGCAGTTTCCGGGACAGGGGTGGTTTACGAGAGACCCAGTACTTC. It yields the protein CASSFRDRGGLRETQYF.

The chain links TRBV9 to TRBJ2-3; maybe TRBD1 (6 bases). Germline values: CDR1 SGDLS, CDR2 YYNGEE. The CDR3 loop spans 17 amino acids. The V end lost 4 bases, the J end lost 0 bases, and 18 bases lay between the germline ends. The CDR3: CASSPWRTVPSTDTQYF. CDR3 in DNA: TGTGCCAGCAGCCCTTGGAGGACAGTACCTAGCACAGATACGCAGTATTTT.

This chain connects TRBV5-1 to TRBJ1-1; 7 nucleotides line up with TRBD1. The CDR3 is 14 residues long. Per germline, CDR1 SGHRS and CDR2 YFSETQ. Trimming at V came to 3 bases and at J to 8 bases, leaving 10 bases not matched to a gene. CDR3 protein: CASSSYVGDSEAFF. The CDR3 bases are TGCGCCAGCAGCTCCTACGTGGGGGACAGCGAAGCTTTCTTT.

The CDR3 DNA is TGTGCCAGCAAGGCGGCGGGGTCTCGCACAGATACGCAGTATTTT. Its translation: CASKAAGSRTDTQYF. The chain uses TRBV27 and TRBJ2-3; D is perhaps TRBD2 (6 bases). The CDR3 loop spans 15 amino acids. Germline V CDR1 and CDR2: MNHEY, SMNVEV (reference sequence). V was clipped by 7 bases and J by 1 base, with 15 bases between them.

This sequence joins TRBV28 and TRBJ1-2; D remains unclear. The CDR3 loop spans 16 amino acids. V shed 6 bases and J shed 5 bases, with 22 bases lying between them. Germline V gene data show CDR1 as MDHEN and CDR2 as SYDVKM. CDR3 loop: CASSFPGLYSGYGYTF. CDR3 in DNA: TGTGCCAGCAGCTTCCCCGGACTCTATTCTGGGTATGGCTACACCTTC.

This clone was detected only once. The rearrangement joins TRBV7-9 to TRBJ2-5; D perhaps matches TRBD2 (7 bases). Germline CDR1 SEHNR, CDR2 FQNEAQ (reference sequence). The CDR3 runs 14 residues. The V end lost 3 bases, the J end lost 2 bases, and 10 bases lay between the germline ends. In DNA form, the CDR3 reads TGTGCCAGCAGCTTCGGGGGGCGACAAGAGACCCAGTACTTC. Encoded protein: CASSFGGRQETQYF.

The sample holds a few counts of this clone. The chain uses TRBV5-8 and TRBJ2-3; 10 nucleotides align to TRBD1. The trim removed 6 bases at V and 1 base at J, leaving 11 bases unmatched. Germline loops: CDR1 SGHTS, CDR2 YDEGEE. This CDR3 comprises 17 residues. The CDR3 DNA is TGTGCCAGCACCCCGCCCGGGACAGGGGTTCGCACAGATACGCAGTATTTT. Protein product: CASTPPGTGVRTDTQYF. The variable domain in full, completed from reference TRBV5-8 and TRBJ2-3, reads EAGVTQSPTHLIKTRGQQATLRCSPISGHTSVYWYQQALGLGLQFLLWYDEGEERNRGNFPPRFSGRQFPNYSSELNVNALELEDSALYLCASTPPGTGVRTDTQYFGPGTRLTVL.

The gene calls are TRBV10-3 and TRBJ1-2, with D possibly TRBD1 on 5 matching bases. The CDR3 is 13 residues long. CDR1 is ENHRY, CDR2 SYGVKD, per germline. V shed 2 bases and J shed 8 bases, with 12 bases lying between them. The CDR3 sequence: CAISERRGEGYTF. The CDR3 bases are TGTGCCATCAGTGAGCGGAGGGGAGAGGGCTACACCTTC.

This chain connects TRBV29-1 to TRBJ1-1; no definite D call. The CDR3 contains 13 residues. V shed 6 bases and J shed 4 bases, with 15 bases lying between them. Germline assignment: CDR1 SQVTM and CDR2 ANQGSEA. In nucleotides, the CDR3 is TGCAGCGTAGACGGGGAGGTAGGCACTGAAGCTTTCTTT. Amino acids: CSVDGEVGTEAFF.

This clone was found once. The CDR3 here is CASSAGSTYEQYF. The CDR3 DNA reads as TGTGCCAGCAGCGCCGGTAGCACCTACGAGCAGTACTTC. The rearrangement links TRBV9 to TRBJ2-7; D is undetermined. The CDR3 loop spans 13 amino acids. Germline V lookup: CDR1 SGDLS, CDR2 YYNGEE. Trimming left V 3 bases short and J 2 bases short, with 9 bases between.